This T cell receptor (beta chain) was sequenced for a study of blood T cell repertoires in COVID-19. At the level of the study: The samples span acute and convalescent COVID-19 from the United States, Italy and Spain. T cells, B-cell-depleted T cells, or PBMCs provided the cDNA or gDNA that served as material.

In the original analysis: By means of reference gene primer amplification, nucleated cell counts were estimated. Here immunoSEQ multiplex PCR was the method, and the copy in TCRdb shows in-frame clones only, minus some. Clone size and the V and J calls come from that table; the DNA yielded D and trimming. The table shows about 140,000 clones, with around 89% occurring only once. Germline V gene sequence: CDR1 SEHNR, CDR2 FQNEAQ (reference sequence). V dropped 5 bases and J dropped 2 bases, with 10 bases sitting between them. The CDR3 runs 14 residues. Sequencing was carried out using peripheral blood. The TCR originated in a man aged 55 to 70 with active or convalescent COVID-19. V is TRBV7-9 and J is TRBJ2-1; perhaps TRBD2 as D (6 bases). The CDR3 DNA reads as TGTGCCAGCAGCCGCGGCGGGACCTACAATGAGCAGTTCTTC. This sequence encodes CASSRGGTYNEQFF.